These 6 T cell receptor beta chains came from one sample sequenced in a study of response to subunit inactivated influenza vaccine. TCRdb re-derived calls from the RT-PCR reads in MiXCR, one entry per CDR3 protein. The data hold hundreds of thousands of distinct CDR3 sequences, with less than 20% observed a single time. The specimen was PBMCs from blood, collected roughly 5 days after vaccination. The origin of the receptors is a man aged 50 to 60 who received an inactivated influenza vaccine.

The table lists this clonotype with many counts. This chain connects TRBV5-1 to TRBJ2-3, with 9 bases identical to TRBD2. CDR1 SGHRS and CDR2 YFSETQ come from the germline V gene. The CDR3 loop spans 14 amino acids. V was pared by 4 bases and J by 5 bases, with 5 bases of the junction left unmatched. DNA for the CDR3: TGCGCCAGCAGCCAGAGCGGGGGGAGAGATACGCAGTATTTT. Protein: CASSQSGGRDTQYF.

This clonotype occurred a few times. This chain uses TRBV7-6 with TRBJ2-2; D unclear. V dropped 3 bases and J dropped 0 bases, with 14 bases sitting between them. Germline assignment: CDR1 SGHVS and CDR2 FNYEAQ. The CDR3 extends over 17 amino acids. CDR3 sequence (DNA): TGTGCCAGCAGCTTTGGCCCTTCTTCCCCGAACACCGGGGAGCTGTTTTTT. Translating gives CASSFGPSSPNTGELFF. Full variable domain (outside the CDR3, taken from reference TRBV7-6 and TRBJ2-2): GAGVSQSPRYKVTKRGQDVALRCDPISGHVSLYWYRQALGQGPEFLTYFNYEAQQDKSGLPNDRFSAERPEGSISTLTIQRTEQRDSAMYRCASSFGPSSPNTGELFFGEGSRLTVL.

As to this clonotype: Being one base from a much bigger clone, this may be a read error. V is TRBV27 and J is TRBJ1-2; maybe TRBD1 (6 bases). The CDR3 length is 14 residues. Germline values: CDR1 MNHEY, CDR2 SMNVEV (reference sequence). This CDR3 reads CARSLSGGRSGYTF. CDR3 nucleotides: TGTGCCAGGAGTTTATCTGGGGGGCGGAGTGGCTACACCTTC.

In DNA, the CDR3 is TGTGCCAGCAGCTTAGAGTCAGGGCCCACAGATACGCAGTATTTT. Its protein is CASSLESGPTDTQYF. V is TRBV7-2 and J is TRBJ2-3, with D tentatively TRBD1 (5 bases). The ends were cut back, 1 base at V and 2 bases at J, with 10 bases in the middle. The CDR3 extends over 15 amino acids. Germline loops: CDR1 SGHTA, CDR2 FQGNSA.

The chain employs TRBV7-9 and TRBJ1-1; D is unclear. Germline V gives CDR1 SEHNR, CDR2 FQNEAQ (reference sequence). The CDR3 totals 16 residues. With 5 bases removed from V and 0 bases from J, the gap between germline ends came to 16 bases. CDR3 DNA sequence: TGTGCCAGCAGCGTCGGACGGCACAACATGAACACTGAAGCTTTCTTT. Translating gives CASSVGRHNMNTEAFF.

This clonotype was found a few times. The chain employs TRBV12-3 or TRBV12-4 and TRBJ2-3; 9 bases are a match to TRBD2. The CDR3 loop spans 16 amino acids. The trim removed 4 bases at V and 3 bases at J, leaving 8 bases unmatched. This CDR3 is CASSSGGAGGTDTQYF. CDR3 sequence (DNA): TGTGCCAGCAGTTCCGGAGGAGCGGGGGGAACAGATACGCAGTATTTT.